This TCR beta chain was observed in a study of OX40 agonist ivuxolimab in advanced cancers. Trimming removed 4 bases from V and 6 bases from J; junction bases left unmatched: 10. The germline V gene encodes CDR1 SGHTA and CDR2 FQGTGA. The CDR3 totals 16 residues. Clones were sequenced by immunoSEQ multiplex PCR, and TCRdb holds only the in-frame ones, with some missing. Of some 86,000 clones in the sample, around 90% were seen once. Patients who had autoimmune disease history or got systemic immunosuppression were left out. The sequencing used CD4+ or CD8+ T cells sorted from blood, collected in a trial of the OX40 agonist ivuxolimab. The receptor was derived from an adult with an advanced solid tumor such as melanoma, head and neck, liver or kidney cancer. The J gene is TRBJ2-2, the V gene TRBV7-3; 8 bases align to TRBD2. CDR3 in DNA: TGTGCCAGCAGCTCCGCTGGCGGGGGGACGGCCGGGGAGCTGTTTTTT. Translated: CASSSAGGGTAGELFF.